The sequence of this T cell receptor beta chain was determined in a study of T-cell memory formation after mild COVID-19. General observations from the study: Later expanders leaned CD4+, whereas clones that contracted between day 15 and 85 were balanced CD4/CD8. Clones from the second wave (peaking day 37) had unconfirmed SARS-CoV-2 specificity.

Trimming removed 4 bases at V and 3 bases at J, with 7 bases between. This CDR3 is built from 13 residues. Germline V gene sequence: CDR1 SGHNT, CDR2 YYREEE (reference sequence). The TCR alpha and TCR beta cDNA libraries, bearing sample barcodes and UMIs, were generated by 5'RACE using constant-segment primers. TCRdb reprocessed the 5' RACE reads with MiXCR, giving one entry per CDR3 protein. The sample has approximately 270,000 distinct CDR3 sequences, around 16% seen once. The table lists this clonotype with a few counts. Its antigen is not known. The chain joins TRBV5-4 to TRBJ2-2, with D hard to call. Sequencing was performed on PBMCs or a T cell subset sorted from them (not recorded which). The clonotype comes from a young man who had mild COVID-19 (a few samples of this study predate the infection). Cell type and time point are not known. CDR3 sequence reads: CASSKKDTGELFF. Written as DNA, the CDR3 is TGTGCCAGCAGCAAGAAGGACACCGGGGAGCTGTTTTTT.